A selection of T cell receptor beta chains follows, all from one sample in a study of blood T cells in healthy people across ages. Each CDR3 protein gets one entry after TCRdb re-called the 5' RACE reads with MiXCR. The sample has 1.5 million to 1.9 million distinct CDR3 sequences, about 42% seen once. What was sequenced was blood. These receptors were obtained from a woman aged 18-35 years in good health. Each CDR3 is given with its conserved first and last residue. The D gene is left open where the match is weak. A row's size may be missing; if present it is once, few, many or a size class.

len,j_gene,v_gene,abundance,d_gene,CDR3nt,CDR3aa
15,TRBJ2-1,TRBV11-2,NA,TRBD2,TGTGCCAGCAGCGCAAACCTAGCGGGAGAGGGCGAGCAGTTCTTC,CASSANLAGEGEQFF
16,TRBJ2-5,TRBV20-1,few,TRBD1,TGCAGTGCTAGAGCCCCCCCAGACAGGGGCCAAGAGACCCAGTACTTC,CSARAPPDRGQETQYF
13,TRBJ2-7,TRBV20-1,few,NA,TGCAGTGCTAGAGTTCGCCGCCGGATCGAGCAGTACTTC,CSARVRRRIEQYF
15,TRBJ2-3,TRBV7-9,NA,NA,TGTGCCAGCGAAAGGTCGGCAGCTATAACAGATACGCAGTATTTT,CASERSAAITDTQYF
13,TRBJ2-5,TRBV7-2,NA,TRBD1,TGTGCCAGCGCCCGGGACAGAGTCAATGAGCAGTACTTC,CASARDRVNEQYF
13,TRBJ2-5,TRBV7-9,NA,NA,TGTGCCAGCAGTTCTACTCGGGAAAATGAGCAGTACTTC,CASSSTRENEQYF
16,TRBJ1-5,TRBV28,NA,NA,TGTGCCAGCAGTTCCCTGGGTGGCAGTAGCAATCAGCCCCAGCATTTT,CASSSLGGSSNQPQHF
13,TRBJ1-2,TRBV11-2,NA,TRBD1,TGTGCCAGCAGCCGGGGACAGTTCTATGGCTACACCTTC,CASSRGQFYGYTF
13,TRBJ2-7,TRBV12-3/TRBV12-4,NA,NA,TGTGCCAGCAGTTGTGGTAATCCCTACGAGCAGTACTTC,CASSCGNPYEQYF
15,TRBJ2-7,TRBV28,NA,TRBD2,TGTGCCAGCAGTTTGGAGCGGGGAACCTACAATGAGCAGTACTTC,CASSLERGTYNEQYF
18,TRBJ2-6,TRBV12-3/TRBV12-4,NA,NA,TGTGCCAGCAGTTTCGGTTACGGCGGAAGCTCTGGGGCCAACGTCCTGACTTTC,CASSFGYGGSSGANVLTF
15,TRBJ2-1,TRBV12-3/TRBV12-4,NA,TRBD1,TGTGCCAGCAGCGACAGGGGGCAGAGATACAATGAGCAGTTCTTC,CASSDRGQRYNEQFF
13,TRBJ1-2,TRBV24-1,NA,NA,TGTGCCACCAGTGATTTGCAAGGCTATGGCTACACCTTC,CATSDLQGYGYTF
15,TRBJ1-5,TRBV4-1,NA,TRBD1,TGCGCCAGCAGCCAAGTACCAGGGGGGATTCAGCCCCAGCATTTT,CASSQVPGGIQPQHF
16,TRBJ1-5,TRBV5-1,NA,NA,TGCGCCAGCAGCTTGGATGGGATGGGGAACAATCAGCCCCAGCATTTT,CASSLDGMGNNQPQHF
15,TRBJ1-2,TRBV9,NA,NA,TGTGCCAGCAGCGTAGACTCGGGCAGCCACTATGACTACACCTTC,CASSVDSGSHYDYTF
18,TRBJ2-1,TRBV20-1,few,NA,TGCAGTGCTAGAGATAGATGGGGAGGCGGAAGCTCCTACAATGAGCAGTTCTTC,CSARDRWGGGSSYNEQFF
13,TRBJ2-5,TRBV7-9,NA,TRBD2,TGTGCCAGCAGCAGGGGACTAGTGGAGACCCAGTACTTC,CASSRGLVETQYF